These 19 T cell receptor beta chains were all obtained from the same sample, sequenced in a study of cytomegalovirus exposure and HLA in healthy donors (dated by TCRdb to 2016 to 2017). The library came from the immunoSEQ multiplex PCR assay. For the multiplex PCR, a mixture combining 60 forward primers for TCR Vbeta segments and 13 reverse primers for TCR Jbeta segments was used. Entries here come from immuneACCESS through TCRdb and include only in-frame sequences with V and J called. Some clones fail to appear in such tables; in the studies checked, an unresolved V gene covers under half of the shortfall, and the cause of the remainder is unknown. The sample table lists 150,000 to 200,000 clones, around 80% of them with a count of one. Together, the top ten hold 2% to 2.5% of the sample. The specimen sequenced was PBMCs. Every receptor here comes from a woman in her twenties or thirties in good health and CMV-seropositive.

V gene TRBV6-5 combines with J gene TRBJ1-4; TRBD1 matches 7 bases. CDR1 MNHEY and CDR2 SVGAGI come from the germline V gene. Losses at the gene ends were 6 bases for V and 7 bases for J; bases not matched to a gene: 8. The length of the CDR3 is 14 residues. The CDR3 DNA reads as TGTGCCAGCAGAGACAGGGTTGGTAGTGAAAAACTGTTTTTT. Residues: CASRDRVGSEKLFF.

The chain couples TRBV4-1 to TRBJ1-2, with D maybe TRBD1 (6 bases). This CDR3 has 13 residues. V lost 2 bases to trimming and J lost 8 bases, with 12 bases between them. Germline CDR1 MGHRA, CDR2 YSYEKL. The CDR3 region is CASSQTSGQGYTF. In DNA form, the CDR3 reads TGCGCCAGCAGCCAAACCTCTGGACAGGGCTACACCTTC.

V gene TRBV13 combines with J gene TRBJ1-5; TRBD1 is a possible D gene (5 bases). The germline V and J ends were trimmed by 4 bases and 0 bases, with 7 bases remaining between them. The germline V gene has CDR1 PRHDT and CDR2 FYEKMQ (reference sequence). The CDR3 runs to 14 residues. The CDR3 loop reads CASSSGHSNQPQHF. CDR3 bases: TGTGCCAGCAGCTCAGGACATAGCAATCAGCCCCAGCATTTT.

The J gene is TRBJ2-1, the V gene TRBV27, with TRBD2 identical over 9 bases. CDR3 size: 14 residues. V shed 8 bases and J 6 bases; nucleotides not matched to a gene: 8. Germline assignment: CDR1 MNHEY and CDR2 SMNVEV (reference sequence). The CDR3 region has the DNA TGTGCCAGCTCAAGCGGGAGGCTCTCCAATGAGCAGTTCTTC. The encoded protein is CASSSGRLSNEQFF.

The J gene is TRBJ2-7, the V gene TRBV9, with 12 bases fitting TRBD1. Per germline, CDR1 SGDLS and CDR2 YYNGEE. The V segment lost 3 bases and the J segment 6 bases; nucleotides outside the gene matches: 13. CDR3 size: 17 residues. The CDR3 sequence: CASSARDRGPLLSEQYF. CDR3 bases: TGTGCCAGCAGCGCTCGGGACAGGGGGCCCCTGTTGAGCGAGCAGTACTTC.

The V call is TRBV6-1, the J call TRBJ1-5; 8 nucleotides agree with TRBD1. This CDR3 spans 15 amino acids. Germline CDR1 MNHNS, CDR2 SASEGT. V dropped 5 bases and J dropped 5; count of bases not matched to a gene: 8. In nucleotides, the CDR3 is TGTGCCAGCAGTCGGACAGGGCATGAAGATCAGCCCCAGCATTTT. Translation: CASSRTGHEDQPQHF.

V is TRBV5-1 and J is TRBJ2-1, with a possible D match to TRBD2 (6 bases). The V gene's germline CDR1 is SGHRS and CDR2 YFSETQ. The V gene lost 4 bases and the J gene lost 2 bases, with 19 bases spanning the gap. This CDR3 is 17 amino acids long. The CDR3 region is CASSPEGTLRPYNEQFF. The CDR3 nucleotides read TGCGCCAGCAGCCCTGAAGGGACTCTCCGTCCCTACAATGAGCAGTTCTTC. The variable domain in full, completed from reference TRBV5-1 and TRBJ2-1, reads KAGVTQTPRYLIKTRGQQVTLSCSPISGHRSVSWYQQTPGQGLQFLFEYFSETQRNKGNFPGRFSGRQFSNSRSEMNVSTLELGDSALYLCASSPEGTLRPYNEQFFGPGTRLTVL.

DNA of the CDR3: TGTGCCAGCAGTTACTCGAGGCTTGGCAGTACCTACGAGCAGTACTTC. As protein: CASSYSRLGSTYEQYF. This sequence joins TRBV6-5 and TRBJ2-7, with D uncertain. The germline CDR1 and CDR2 sequences are MNHEY and SVGAGI. Trimming removed 0 bases at V and 2 bases at J, with 14 bases between. CDR3 length: 16 amino acids.

This clone was picked up one time. The CDR3 nucleotides are TGTGCCATCAGTGGGGCAGGCAACCAAGAGACCCAGTACTTC. Translating it yields CAISGAGNQETQYF. The chain joins TRBV10-3 to TRBJ2-5; D is uncertain. From germline, CDR1 is ENHRY and CDR2 SYGVKD. The CDR3 is made up of 14 amino acids. Trimming removed 4 bases at V and 0 bases at J, with 9 bases between.

This clone appeared once. The chain is built from TRBV11-3 and TRBJ2-1; weak D call: TRBD2 (5 bases). The CDR3 extends over 13 amino acids. CDR1 and CDR2 (germline): SGHNT, YENEEA. V gave up 1 base and J gave up 4 bases, with 5 bases separating them. CDR3 sequence reads: CASSLGGYNEQFF. CDR3 nucleotides: TGTGCCAGCAGCTTAGGAGGGTACAATGAGCAGTTCTTC.

This clone was observed a handful of times. The rearrangement links TRBV25-1 to TRBJ2-5, with a possible D match to TRBD2 (5 bases). Germline V gene sequence: CDR1 MGHDK, CDR2 SYGVNS. V was clipped by 1 base and J by 2 bases, with 8 bases between them. CDR3 length: 14 amino acids. CDR3: CASSESRVQETQYF. The CDR3 nucleotides read TGTGCCAGCAGTGAATCGCGGGTTCAAGAGACCCAGTACTTC.

A few counts support this clone. The chain uses TRBV2 and TRBJ2-4; D is perhaps TRBD2 (5 bases). This CDR3 has 12 residues. The germline V gene has CDR1 SNHLY and CDR2 FYNNEI. Deletions cut 4 bases from V and 5 bases from J, with 6 bases between. The CDR3 loop reads CASSGEQNIQYF. The CDR3, as DNA: TGTGCCAGCAGTGGGGAGCAAAACATTCAGTACTTC.

The chain combines TRBV7-9 with TRBJ2-5, with 7 bases matching TRBD1. Trimming removed 2 bases from V and 5 bases from J; junction bases left unmatched: 11. The CDR3 length is 16 residues. CDR1 is SEHNR and CDR2 is FQNEAQ in the germline V gene (reference sequence). The CDR3 sequence is CASSLYTGASGETQYF. CDR3 nucleotides: TGTGCCAGCAGCTTATATACAGGGGCCTCGGGGGAGACCCAGTACTTC.

This clone was detected only once. The chain carries TRBV5-1 and TRBJ2-5; no clear D gene. This CDR3 is built from 13 residues. Trimming stripped 5 bases from V and 5 bases from J, with 13 bases between. Germline CDR1 is SGHRS and CDR2 is YFSETQ. The CDR3 DNA is TGCGCCAGCAGGACTCACACAAGGGAGACCCAGTACTTC. Protein: CASRTHTRETQYF. The full variable domain, in which reference TRBV5-1 and TRBJ2-5 provide the parts outside the CDR3, is KAGVTQTPRYLIKTRGQQVTLSCSPISGHRSVSWYQQTPGQGLQFLFEYFSETQRNKGNFPGRFSGRQFSNSRSEMNVSTLELGDSALYLCASRTHTRETQYFGPGTRLLVL.

The chain is built from TRBV10-1 and TRBJ2-1, with D possibly being TRBD2 (6 bases). The CDR3 contains 16 residues. V was clipped by 0 bases and J by 7 bases, with 16 bases between them. CDR1 and CDR2 (germline): WNHNN, SYGVQD (reference sequence). The DNA of the CDR3 is TGCGCCAGCAGTGAGTCGCTTCGGGGGAGACGGAATGAGCAGTTCTTC. The encoded protein is CASSESLRGRRNEQFF.

This chain joins TRBV29-1 and TRBJ1-2; D remains unclear. V lost 4 bases, J lost 2 bases, and 11 bases lay in between. Germline-derived CDR1 and CDR2 are SQVTM and ANQGSEA. The CDR3 totals 13 residues. In nucleotides, the CDR3 is TGCAGCGTTGCTAGCGGACTAAACTATGGCTACACCTTC. It translates to CSVASGLNYGYTF.

The CDR3 nucleotides are TGTGCCAGCAGCTCCAATGGGCAGGGGCTCAATGGCTACACCTTC. It translates to CASSSNGQGLNGYTF. The chain joins TRBV7-2 to TRBJ1-2; D perhaps matches TRBD1 (6 bases). V was shortened by 4 bases and J by 6 bases, with 18 bases between the two germline ends. Germline lookup yields CDR1 SGHTA and CDR2 FQGNSA. The CDR3 runs 15 residues. Supplemented by reference TRBV7-2 and TRBJ1-2, the full variable domain reads GAGVSQSPSNKVTEKGKDVELRCDPISGHTALYWYRQSLGQGLEFLIYFQGNSAPDKSGLPSDRFSAERTGGSVSTLTIQRTQQEDSAVYLCASSSNGQGLNGYTFGSGTRLTVV.

The rearrangement joins TRBV7-8 to TRBJ2-7; TRBD1 agrees at 7 bases. The V and J ends lost 2 bases and 2 bases, in that order; junction bases with no gene match: 6. Germline CDR1 reads SGHVS; CDR2 reads FQNEAQ. The CDR3 totals 15 residues. CDR3 in amino acids: CASSLSGTATYEQYF. For the CDR3, the DNA is TGTGCCAGCAGCTTATCAGGGACAGCCACCTACGAGCAGTACTTC.

The chain links TRBV19 to TRBJ1-5; TRBD1 agrees at 9 bases. V shed 0 bases and J 5 bases; nucleotides not matched to a gene: 8. This CDR3 has 17 residues. Germline V gene sequence: CDR1 LNHDA, CDR2 SQIVND (reference sequence). The CDR3 nucleotides are TGTGCCAGTAGTATAGAGCGAGGGACAGGGCTAGATCAGCCCCAGCATTTT. Amino acid sequence: CASSIERGTGLDQPQHF.